This T cell receptor (beta chain) is from a study of molecular identifiers for immune sequencing clone quantification. Study-wide points: Among one million naive cells, spiked Jurkat TCR RNA from a single cell was reportedly detectable.

The germline V gene has CDR1 MDHEN and CDR2 SYDVKM. CDR3 length: 14 residues. Trimming took 6 bases from V and 7 from J, leaving 19 bases between them. TCRdb reprocessed the PCR reads via MiXCR and lists one record per CDR3 protein. Counted here are tens of thousands of distinct CDR3 sequences, 15% to 20% occurring once; the ten biggest clones make up more than 0.9%. Ten or more counts support this clonotype. Its antigen is unidentified. The sequence derives from a human donor in good health. Some libraries in this study had Jurkat cell RNA spiked in. The genes are TRBV28 and TRBJ2-7, with D possibly matching TRBD1 (6 bases). Source material: naive CD8+ T cells from blood, with Jurkat cell RNA spiked in. The subset is: FACS-sorted CD8+CD4-CCR7+CD45RA+ naive T cells. CDR3 sequence reads: CASSYPGHGGEQYF. The CDR3, as DNA: TGTGCCAGCAGCTACCCGGGACACGGAGGTGAGCAGTACTTC.